These 27 T cell receptor beta chains came from one sample sequenced in a study of response to subunit inactivated influenza vaccine. TCRdb recomputed calls from the RT-PCR reads with MiXCR, one row per CDR3 protein. The profile shows 600,000 to 850,000 distinct CDR3 sequences, approximately 14% of them singletons. The sequenced sample was PBMCs from blood, obtained approximately 15 days before vaccination. The receptors derive from a man in his fifties who received an inactivated influenza vaccine.

This clonotype was seen a few times. The rearrangement joins TRBV29-1 to TRBJ2-5, with a tentative D call TRBD1 (6 bases). CDR3 length equals 12 residues. Germline assignment: CDR1 SQVTM and CDR2 ANQGSEA. V was shortened by 4 bases and J by 5 bases, with 11 bases between the two germline ends. CDR3 bases: TGCAGCGTTGGGGGGCTTGCGGAGACCCAGTACTTC. Translating it yields CSVGGLAETQYF.

Only a few counts were recorded for this clonotype. The chain uses TRBV7-2 and TRBJ2-1; possibly TRBD1 or TRBD2 for D (5 bases each). The CDR3 contains 13 residues. Trimming cost V 4 bases and J 5 bases, with 9 bases left between them. Germline V gene sequence: CDR1 SGHTA, CDR2 FQGNSA. The CDR3 sequence is CASSSRDDNEQFF. CDR3 DNA: TGTGCCAGCAGCTCCCGGGACGACAATGAGCAGTTCTTC.

In this sample, this clonotype turned up a few times. The chain is built from TRBV6-2 or TRBV6-3 and TRBJ2-1; 13 nucleotides match TRBD2. The CDR3 extends over 17 amino acids. With V trimmed by 10 bases and J by 3 bases, 12 bases remained unmatched. Germline CDR1 and CDR2: MNHEY and SVGEGT. Here the CDR3 reads CATSPGLAGPNYNEQFF. The CDR3 bases are TGTGCCACATCACCGGGACTAGCGGGACCAAACTACAATGAGCAGTTCTTC.

This clonotype was observed a few times. The chain employs TRBV18 and TRBJ2-3; 7 bases agree with TRBD2. CDR1 is KGHSH, CDR2 LQKENI, per germline. V was pared by 4 bases and J by 1 base, with 5 bases of the junction left unmatched. The CDR3 loop spans 15 amino acids. The CDR3 loop is CASSRAGSRTDTQYF. The CDR3 DNA reads TGTGCCAGCTCACGAGCGGGGTCACGCACAGATACGCAGTATTTT.

The sample holds a few counts of this clonotype. The genes are TRBV20-1 and TRBJ1-5; 11 nucleotides agree with TRBD1. Germline CDR1 and CDR2: DFQATT and SNEGSKA (reference sequence). This CDR3 has 15 residues. The ends lost 6 bases at V and 1 base at J; junction bases unmatched: 5. This CDR3 reads CSARTGGESNQPQHF. The CDR3 DNA sequence: TGCAGTGCCAGGACAGGGGGCGAGAGCAATCAGCCCCAGCATTTT.

The chain joins TRBV6-6 to TRBJ2-2; D may correspond to TRBD1 or TRBD2 (6 bases each). V was trimmed by 11 bases and J by 4 bases, leaving 14 bases between them. The CDR3 is 13 residues long. Per germline, CDR1 MNHNY and CDR2 SVGAGI (reference sequence). The CDR3, as DNA: TGTGCCCACGGCAGGGGAGGCACCGGGGAGCTGTTTTTT. It yields the protein CAHGRGGTGELFF.

CDR3 in amino acids: CASSGLLPDTQYF. CDR3 DNA sequence: TGTGCCAGCAGTGGCCTTCTGCCAGATACGCAGTATTTT. This sequence joins TRBV6-2 or TRBV6-3 and TRBJ2-3; unclear D gene. The V gene lost 5 bases and the J gene lost 4 bases, with 10 bases spanning the gap. This CDR3 contains 13 residues. CDR1 is MNHEY and CDR2 is SVGEGT in the germline V gene.

This clonotype has only a few counts. V gene TRBV15 combines with J gene TRBJ2-7; 8 nucleotides agree with TRBD1. The CDR3 has 15 residues. Germline V gene data show CDR1 as LNHNV and CDR2 as YYDKDF (reference sequence). Losses at the gene ends were 3 bases for V and 3 bases for J; bases not matched to a gene: 7. The CDR3 nucleotides are TGTGCCACCAGCAGGAATGCTGGACAGGGCTACGAGCAGTACTTC. Protein product: CATSRNAGQGYEQYF.

This clonotype was seen at least ten times. The chain has TRBV11-1 and TRBJ2-5, with D perhaps TRBD2 (6 bases). Trimming pared 5 bases from V and 2 bases from J, leaving 15 bases between. The CDR3 sequence is 15 residues long. Germline CDR1 SGHAT, CDR2 FQDESV (reference sequence). CDR3 in amino acids: CASSPHSGSQETQYF. The CDR3 DNA reads TGTGCCAGCAGCCCCCATAGCGGCTCTCAAGAGACCCAGTACTTC.

The chain carries TRBV29-1 and TRBJ2-1, with 9 bases identical to TRBD1. Germline-derived CDR1 and CDR2 are SQVTM and ANQGSEA. J lost 6 bases, V lost 7 bases, and 7 bases had no gene match. This CDR3 region has 13 residues. CDR3 residues: CSERTGALNEQFF. In DNA form, the CDR3 reads TGCAGCGAACGGACAGGGGCCCTCAATGAGCAGTTCTTC.

This clonotype was found a few times. The J gene is TRBJ2-7, the V gene TRBV20-1; weak D call: TRBD2 (6 bases). With 3 bases removed from V and 5 bases from J, the gap between germline ends came to 20 bases. The CDR3 length is 15 residues. From germline, CDR1 is DFQATT and CDR2 SNEGSKA (reference sequence). CDR3 bases: TGCAGTGCTAGGTTATCGGGACGGAGGGCCCACGAGCAGTACTTC. It is translated as CSARLSGRRAHEQYF.

This clonotype was picked up a small number of times. This chain uses TRBV28 with TRBJ2-3, with D tentatively TRBD2 (6 bases). Germline V lookup: CDR1 MDHEN, CDR2 SYDVKM. The CDR3 loop spans 15 amino acids. Trimming cost V 5 bases and J 4 bases, with 16 bases left between them. Here the CDR3 DNA reads TGTGCCAGCAGTCCCGGGACTCTTATCTCAGATACGCAGTATTTT. As protein: CASSPGTLISDTQYF.

The table lists this clonotype with a few counts. The rearrangement uses TRBV18 and TRBJ1-5; 10 bases are a match to TRBD1. The trim removed 2 bases at V and 4 bases at J, leaving 5 bases unmatched. Germline V CDR1 and CDR2: KGHSH, LQKENI. CDR3 length: 16 amino acids. The DNA of the CDR3 is TGTGCCAGCTCACCATCGGGACAGGGGAATAATCAGCCCCAGCATTTT. This translates into CASSPSGQGNNQPQHF. Using reference TRBV18 and TRBJ1-5 for the parts outside the CDR3, the full variable domain is NAGVMQNPRHLVRRRGQEARLRCSPMKGHSHVYWYRQLPEEGLKFMVYLQKENIIDESGMPKERFSAEFPKEGPSILRIQQVVRGDSAAYFCASSPSGQGNNQPQHFGDGTRLSIL.

The V call is TRBV28, the J call TRBJ2-1; D is perhaps TRBD1 or TRBD2 (5 bases each). From germline, CDR1 is MDHEN and CDR2 SYDVKM. The CDR3 contains 16 residues. The germline V and J ends were trimmed by 7 bases and 4 bases, with 20 bases remaining between them. Here the CDR3 reads CASTRGSSGIYNEQFF. DNA for the CDR3: TGTGCCAGCACTAGGGGTTCAAGCGGCATTTACAATGAGCAGTTCTTC.

This clonotype was seen only a few times. V usage is TRBV5-1 and J usage is TRBJ2-7; D might be TRBD2 (5 bases). Germline CDR1 reads SGHRS; CDR2 reads YFSETQ. V lost 1 base and J 1 base, leaving 12 bases between the germline ends. CDR3 size: 15 residues. In DNA form, the CDR3 reads TGCGCCAGCAGCTTGCTGGACTCCCGTTCCTACGAGCAGTACTTC. Amino acid sequence: CASSLLDSRSYEQYF.

This chain uses TRBV7-8 with TRBJ2-1, with 9 bases identical to TRBD2. CDR1 is SGHVS, CDR2 FQNEAQ, per germline. V lost 4 bases and J lost 8; bases outside the gene matches: 12. The CDR3 is 16 residues long. The CDR3 region has the DNA TGTGCCAGCAGCTCCCAGTTAGCGGGAGTGGGTGATGAGCAGTTCTTC. Its translation is CASSSQLAGVGDEQFF.

The V call is TRBV20-1, the J call TRBJ2-7; TRBD1 agrees at 9 bases. CDR3 length: 14 residues. J gave up 3 bases and V 4 bases, and 7 bases lay outside the gene matches. The germline gives CDR1 DFQATT, CDR2 SNEGSKA (reference sequence). CDR3 sequence: CSAIPGQGGYEQYF. CDR3 DNA sequence: TGCAGTGCTATTCCGGGACAGGGCGGCTACGAGCAGTACTTC.

There are many counts of this clonotype. The V call is TRBV3-1, the J call TRBJ1-3; D remains unclear. The CDR3 has 13 residues. Trimming cost V 1 base and J 5 bases, with 6 bases left between them. Germline V gene data show CDR1 as LGHDT and CDR2 as YNNKEL (reference sequence). DNA of the CDR3: TGTGCCAGCAGCCAAGGAAAACGAAACACCATATATTTT. Its translation: CASSQGKRNTIYF.

In this sample, this clonotype turned up a few times. J is TRBJ2-7 and V is TRBV6-1; 7 nucleotides match TRBD1. CDR3 length: 14 residues. Trimming at V came to 6 bases and at J to 2 bases, leaving 7 bases not matched to a gene. Per the germline V gene, CDR1 is MNHNS and CDR2 is SASEGT. Written as DNA, the CDR3 is TGTGCCAGCAGCGCCCGGCAGGGGGCCTACGAGCAGTACTTC. Translated, it gives CASSARQGAYEQYF.

The chain has TRBV5-6 and TRBJ1-4; no firm D call. The CDR3 runs to 15 residues. CDR1 SGHDT and CDR2 YYEEEE come from the germline V gene. V lost 1 base, J lost 4 bases, and 11 bases lay in between. Written as DNA, the CDR3 is TGTGCCAGCAGCTTGTATCAGATCATTAATGAAAAACTGTTTTTT. Residues: CASSLYQIINEKLFF.

This clonotype was counted a few times. The chain carries TRBV28 and TRBJ2-5, with D unresolved. V gave up 3 bases and J gave up 1 base, with 15 bases separating them. This CDR3 region has 16 residues. Germline V gene sequence: CDR1 MDHEN, CDR2 SYDVKM. For the CDR3, the DNA is TGTGCCAGCAGTTTCTCCCCCCTTCGGCGCCAAGAGACCCAGTACTTC. Its protein is CASSFSPLRRQETQYF.

This clonotype was observed a handful of times. CDR3 in amino acids: CASSSRWGHSEQYF. The CDR3 DNA is TGTGCCAGCAGCTCCCGGTGGGGGCACAGCGAGCAGTACTTC. The chain carries TRBV7-2 and TRBJ2-7; TRBD1 is a possible D gene (6 bases). The germline CDR1 and CDR2 sequences are SGHTA and FQGNSA. The V end was cut by 4 bases, the J end by 6 bases, with 16 bases between. CDR3 length: 14 amino acids.

This clonotype came up many times. This chain uses TRBV14 with TRBJ1-3; tentatively, D is TRBD1 (5 bases). This CDR3 has 15 residues. Germline values: CDR1 SGHDN, CDR2 FVKESK. With 1 base removed from V and 5 bases from J, the gap between germline ends came to 12 bases. In DNA, the CDR3 is TGTGCCAGCAGCCAAGTCGGGGACGGAAGAAACACCATATATTTT. Translated: CASSQVGDGRNTIYF.

There are a few counts of this clonotype. The chain combines TRBV4-1 with TRBJ2-7, with TRBD1 identical over 9 bases. V lost 3 bases and J lost 2; bases outside the gene matches: 5. Germline CDR1 is MGHRA and CDR2 is YSYEKL. The CDR3 contains 15 residues. CDR3 DNA: TGCGCCAGCAGCCACCGACAGGGGGGGACCTACGAGCAGTACTTC. It is translated as CASSHRQGGTYEQYF.

This clonotype was observed many times. The rearrangement links TRBV27 to TRBJ1-6; D is ambiguous. Germline V gives CDR1 MNHEY, CDR2 SMNVEV (reference sequence). This CDR3 comprises 13 residues. Trimming removed 6 bases at V and 8 bases at J, with 11 bases between. CDR3: CASRPFLDSPLHF. In DNA, the CDR3 is TGTGCCAGCAGGCCTTTCTTGGATTCACCCCTCCACTTT.

V gene TRBV29-1 combines with J gene TRBJ1-1; 7 nucleotides agree with TRBD1. This CDR3 contains 12 residues. The V gene end was trimmed by 1 base and the J gene end by 7 bases; junction bases not matched to a gene: 3. From germline, CDR1 is SQVTM and CDR2 ANQGSEA. Written as DNA, the CDR3 is TGCAGCGTTGAAGGGGCAGGGGGTGAAGCTTTCTTT. This codes for CSVEGAGGEAFF.

This clonotype was counted a few times. This chain connects TRBV29-1 to TRBJ1-1; no reliable D call. Trimming left V 7 bases short and J 8 bases short, with 14 bases between. Germline V gene data show CDR1 as SQVTM and CDR2 as ANQGSEA. The CDR3 contains 11 residues. CDR3 in DNA: TGCAGCGCGGCTTGGGCGACAGAAGCTTTCTTT. The encoded protein is CSAAWATEAFF.